A selection of T cell receptor beta chains follows, all from one sample in a study of cytomegalovirus exposure and HLA in healthy donors. Method: immunoSEQ multiplex PCR; TCRdb's copy keeps in-frame clones and lacks some. Across fewer than 60,000 clones, the top ten clones capture approximately 7% of the sample. Material for sequencing was PBMCs. The receptors originated from a woman aged 40 to 50 in good health and CMV-seronegative. CDR3s include the opening cysteine and the closing phenylalanine or tryptophan. A D gene is named only where the DNA matches it firmly.

d_call,v_call,j_call,cdr3_nt,cdr3_aa
TRBD2,TRBV9,TRBJ2-3,TGTGCCAGCAGCGTAGGCCTAGCGGGAGACACAGATACGCAGTATTTT,CASSVGLAGDTDTQYF
NA,TRBV9,TRBJ2-6,TGTGCCAGCAGTGGCACCGGCAGGGGGGCCTCTGGGGCCAACGTCCTGACTTTC,CASSGTGRGASGANVLTF
NA,TRBV4-2,TRBJ2-7,TGTGCCAGCAGCCAAGGCCATCTAGGCCCTACCTACGAGCAGTACTTC,CASSQGHLGPTYEQYF
NA,TRBV11-3,TRBJ1-3,TGTGCCAGCAGCTCGACAAGCTCTGGAAACACCATATATTTT,CASSSTSSGNTIYF
NA,TRBV7-2,TRBJ2-7,TGTGCCAGCAGTTTTAAATCTAGCGCGGGCGAGCAGTACTTC,CASSFKSSAGEQYF
NA,TRBV9,TRBJ1-2,TGTGCCAGCAGTGGTGCCCCGGGTGTTACGGGTGGCTACACCTTC,CASSGAPGVTGGYTF
TRBD1,TRBV9,TRBJ2-6,TGTGCCAGCGCCTGGGCTACAGGGGCTGGGGCCAACGTCCTGACTTTC,CASAWATGAGANVLTF
TRBD1,TRBV10-3,TRBJ1-6,TGTGCCATCAGTGAGAGGGACAGGAATTCACCCCTCCACTTT,CAISERDRNSPLHF
TRBD1,TRBV19,TRBJ2-7,TGTGCCAGTAGTTCGACAGGGTCCGAGCAGTACTTC,CASSSTGSEQYF
NA,TRBV18,TRBJ2-7,TGTGCCAGCTCGCGCCTAAGCGGACCCACGGCGGGCGAGCAGTACTTC,CASSRLSGPTAGEQYF
TRBD1,TRBV9,TRBJ2-1,TGTGCCAGCAGCCCGCGGAGGACAGGGGCCGACAATGAGCAGTTCTTC,CASSPRRTGADNEQFF
NA,TRBV10-3,TRBJ1-6,TGTGCCATCAGGGGCTCTCTTGGGAGCTCCTATAATTCACCCCTCCACTTT,CAIRGSLGSSYNSPLHF
NA,TRBV2,TRBJ1-6,TGTGCCAGCAGTACAGGGAATAATTCACCCCTCCACTTT,CASSTGNNSPLHF
NA,TRBV30,TRBJ2-5,TGTGCCTGGAGGGAGACAGGGAGGGAGACCCAGTACTTC,CAWRETGRETQYF
TRBD2,TRBV4-3,TRBJ2-2,TGCGCCAGCAGCCAAGATACTAGCGCTAACACCGGGGAGCTGTTTTTT,CASSQDTSANTGELFF
NA,TRBV6-5,TRBJ2-5,TGTGCCAGCAGCATCTCCGACACCCAAGAGACCCAGTACTTC,CASSISDTQETQYF
NA,TRBV6-1,TRBJ2-7,TGTGCCAGCAGTGCGACAGGAACCTCCTACGAGCAGTACTTC,CASSATGTSYEQYF
TRBD2,TRBV6-5,TRBJ2-1,TGTGCCAGCAGCCAGCGGGATCCCTACAATGAGCAGTTCTTC,CASSQRDPYNEQFF
NA,TRBV9,TRBJ1-5,TGTGCCAGCAGCCCGAATTGGGCCCCTGATCAGCCCCAACATTTT,CASSPNWAPDQPQHF
TRBD1,TRBV5-1,TRBJ1-4,TGCGCCAGCAGCTGGGGGGGACAGGGCCTAAATGAAAAACTGTTTTTT,CASSWGGQGLNEKLFF
TRBD1,TRBV28,TRBJ1-5,TGTGCCAGCATCGTTGGACAGGGGCGCCAGCCCCAGCATTTT,CASIVGQGRQPQHF
TRBD1,TRBV7-2,TRBJ1-2,TGTGCCAGCAGCTTTAGTTCCCCGGGACAGGGACATGGCTACACCTTC,CASSFSSPGQGHGYTF
NA,TRBV19,TRBJ1-5,TGTGCCAGTAGGGTCGGGGATCAGCCCCAGCATTTT,CASRVGDQPQHF
NA,TRBV11-3,TRBJ2-7,TGTGCCAGCAGCCCCCTGAGCGGCGAGCAGTACTTC,CASSPLSGEQYF
TRBD1,TRBV7-8,TRBJ2-3,TGTGCCAGCAGCTCCGGTCGGACAGGGATCACAGATAAGCAGTATTTT,CASSSGRTGITDKQYF
TRBD2,TRBV6-5,TRBJ2-7,TGTGCCAGCAGGCGACTAGCGGACGCCTCCGAGCAGTACTTC,CASRRLADASEQYF
NA,TRBV18,TRBJ2-7,TGTGCCAGCTCACCATCTTCTGTGGGAGCTGGGTACGAGCAGTACTTC,CASSPSSVGAGYEQYF
NA,TRBV6-5,TRBJ1-1,TGTGCCAGCAGCACGGGAGCTGAAGCTTTCTTT,CASSTGAEAFF
NA,TRBV19,TRBJ1-6,TGTGCCAGTAGTATAGATCTCAGAGGAGTGACACCCCTCCACTTT,CASSIDLRGVTPLHF
NA,TRBV5-1,TRBJ2-3,TGCGCCAGCAGCTTGGAACGGAGAGCGGGCACAGATACGCAGTATTTT,CASSLERRAGTDTQYF
NA,TRBV27,TRBJ2-1,TGTGCCAGCAGTTCAACCGGGATCTCCTACAATGAGCAGTTCTTC,CASSSTGISYNEQFF
TRBD1,TRBV28,TRBJ1-2,TGTGCCAGCAGTACGCCCGGGACAGGGGAGGTGGAAGGCTACACCTTC,CASSTPGTGEVEGYTF
NA,TRBV4-3,TRBJ1-5,TGCGCCAGCAGCCAAGACAGGATGGGCAATCAGCCCCAGCATTTT,CASSQDRMGNQPQHF
NA,TRBV18,TRBJ2-7,TGTGCCAGCTCACCAAGCTCCGTAAATTACGAGCAGTACTTC,CASSPSSVNYEQYF
TRBD1,TRBV19,TRBJ2-5,TGTGCCAGTAGTATAGGGGGGACAGGGATCGGGGAGACCCAGTACTTC,CASSIGGTGIGETQYF
TRBD2,TRBV7-3,TRBJ2-1,TGTGCCAGCAGCTTAGCGGGGACTAACAATGAGCAGTTCTTC,CASSLAGTNNEQFF
NA,TRBV19,TRBJ2-2,TGTGCCAGTAAGCGTCTGGGGCTTACCGGGGAGCTGTTTTTT,CASKRLGLTGELFF
NA,TRBV7-6,TRBJ1-5,TGTGCCAGCAGCTTAACAGGGACGCCGAATCAGCCCCAGCATTTT,CASSLTGTPNQPQHF
TRBD2,TRBV5-1,TRBJ2-7,TGCGCCAGCAGCCCCCGGACTAGCGGGTACGAGCAGTACTTC,CASSPRTSGYEQYF
TRBD2,TRBV30,TRBJ2-7,TGTGCCGGGAGTGAGGGACTAGCGGGGCATTACGAGCAGTACTTC,CAGSEGLAGHYEQYF
NA,TRBV5-8,TRBJ1-1,TGTGCCAGCAGCAGTGGACAACCAGGTGAAGCTTTCTTT,CASSSGQPGEAFF
NA,TRBV2,TRBJ1-2,TGTGCCAGCAGCAGGGATAACTATGGCTACACCTTC,CASSRDNYGYTF
NA,TRBV6-6,TRBJ2-5,TGTGCCAGCAGTTACGAGGAGACCCAGTACTTC,CASSYEETQYF
TRBD1,TRBV28,TRBJ2-7,TGTGCCAGCAGCGGACAGGGGTTTAACGAGCAGTACTTC,CASSGQGFNEQYF
NA,TRBV16,TRBJ2-7,TGTGCCAGCAGCCAATACGGGTACGAGCAGTACTTC,CASSQYGYEQYF
NA,TRBV6-5,TRBJ2-7,TGTGCCAGCAGTCTCGGGGACGAGCAGTACTTC,CASSLGDEQYF
NA,TRBV6-5,TRBJ2-7,TGTGCCAGCAGTGGGGGCGGGGGCGAGCAGTACTTC,CASSGGGGEQYF
TRBD1,TRBV6-1,TRBJ1-1,TGTGCCAGCAGTGAAATAGGACAGGGACGAGCTTTCTTT,CASSEIGQGRAFF
NA,TRBV7-8,TRBJ2-1,TGTGCCAGCAGCCCGCTCCACGGAAATACACCGGGAGCCCCCCGTGAGCAGTTCTTC,CASSPLHGNTPGAPREQFF
NA,TRBV20-1,TRBJ2-7,TGCAGTGCTAGCGACAGCTACGAGCAGTACTTC,CSASDSYEQYF